A selection of T cell receptor beta chains follows, all from one sample in a study of PD-1 and CTLA-4 blockade in melanoma. Measured with immunoSEQ multiplex PCR; TCRdb has only the in-frame clones, and not every one. The top ten clones hold roughly 6% of a sample with tens of thousands of clones, around 89% of them seen once. The input for sequencing was CD8+ T cells from peripheral blood, taken from a patient given anti-PD-1 treatment. The receptor set was obtained from a human donor with melanoma. The CDR3 runs from the conserved cysteine through the conserved F or W. Fields, in order: V gene, D gene, J gene, CDR3 protein, CDR3 DNA. D genes are given only for firm matches.

v_gene: TRBV30
d_gene: NA
j_gene: TRBJ1-1
CDR3aa: CAGQNRAGDTEAFF
CDR3nt: TGTGCCGGACAGAACAGGGCTGGGGACACTGAAGCTTTCTTT

v_gene: TRBV12-3/TRBV12-4
d_gene: NA
j_gene: TRBJ1-4
CDR3aa: CASRYANNEKLFF
CDR3nt: TGTGCCAGCCGCTACGCTAATAATGAAAAACTGTTTTTT

v_gene: TRBV4-1
d_gene: NA
j_gene: TRBJ2-3
CDR3aa: CASSQEAGAGVDTQYF
CDR3nt: TGCGCCAGCAGCCAAGAGGCGGGGGCGGGGGTAGATACGCAGTATTTT

v_gene: TRBV6-5
d_gene: NA
j_gene: TRBJ2-1
CDR3aa: CASNLREDEQFF
CDR3nt: TGTGCCAGCAACCTCAGGGAAGATGAGCAGTTCTTC

v_gene: TRBV13
d_gene: NA
j_gene: TRBJ1-2
CDR3aa: CASSLGPYGYTF
CDR3nt: TGTGCCAGCAGCTTAGGGCCCTATGGCTACACCTTC

v_gene: TRBV7-8
d_gene: NA
j_gene: TRBJ2-7
CDR3aa: CASSLRRGDEQYF
CDR3nt: TGTGCCAGCAGCTTAAGGCGAGGGGACGAGCAGTACTTC

v_gene: TRBV24-1
d_gene: TRBD2
j_gene: TRBJ2-3
CDR3aa: CATSDRRDYSF
CDR3nt: TGTGCCACCAGTGACCGCCGGGACTATTCTTTT

v_gene: TRBV6-5
d_gene: TRBD1
j_gene: TRBJ2-5
CDR3aa: CASSPRDSQETQYF
CDR3nt: TGTGCCAGCAGTCCTAGGGACAGTCAAGAGACCCAGTACTTC

v_gene: TRBV30
d_gene: NA
j_gene: TRBJ1-2
CDR3aa: CAWSVGGGGYTF
CDR3nt: TGTGCCTGGAGTGTGGGTGGTGGTGGCTACACCTTC

v_gene: TRBV7-6
d_gene: TRBD1
j_gene: TRBJ2-7
CDR3aa: CASSQGQGSVYEQYF
CDR3nt: TGTGCCAGCAGCCAAGGACAGGGATCCGTTTACGAGCAGTACTTC

v_gene: TRBV7-3
d_gene: NA
j_gene: TRBJ2-3
CDR3aa: CASSQGRAPGVDTQYF
CDR3nt: TGTGCCAGCAGCCAGGGCCGGGCACCGGGGGTAGATACGCAGTATTTT

v_gene: TRBV28
d_gene: TRBD1
j_gene: TRBJ1-6
CDR3aa: CASSLTGGPLHF
CDR3nt: TGTGCCAGCAGCCTGACAGGGGGACCCCTCCACTTT

v_gene: TRBV15
d_gene: TRBD1
j_gene: TRBJ2-1
CDR3aa: CATSRDLEQGAWNEQFF
CDR3nt: TGTGCCACCAGCAGAGATCTTGAGCAGGGGGCATGGAATGAGCAGTTCTTC

v_gene: TRBV5-8
d_gene: NA
j_gene: TRBJ1-6
CDR3aa: CATQWDVGDSPLHF
CDR3nt: TGTGCCACTCAATGGGACGTCGGGGATTCACCCCTCCACTTT

v_gene: TRBV28
d_gene: TRBD1
j_gene: TRBJ2-7
CDR3aa: CASRPGTGSYEQYF
CDR3nt: TGTGCCAGCAGACCCGGGACAGGCTCCTACGAGCAGTACTTC

v_gene: TRBV30
d_gene: NA
j_gene: TRBJ2-6
CDR3aa: CAWKNRVSGANVLTF
CDR3nt: TGTGCCTGGAAAAACAGGGTCTCTGGGGCCAACGTCCTGACTTTC